This entry describes one T cell receptor beta chain. This record belongs to a study of blood T cell repertoires in COVID-19. Turning to the study itself: Specimens from acute and convalescent COVID-19 originated in the United States, Italy and Spain. PBMCs, B-cell-depleted T cells, or T cells provided the cDNA or gDNA that made up the material.

In germline, CDR1 is SGDLS, CDR2 YYNGEE. Deletions cut 3 bases from V and 4 bases from J, with 8 bases between. This CDR3 is 14 amino acids long. In the source study's methods: Amplification with reference gene primers provided the estimates of nucleated cell counts. Using immunoSEQ multiplex PCR, the repertoire was profiled, and TCRdb retains in-frame clones only, with some absent. V and J calls and clone size are given by that table; D and trimming were obtained from the DNA. The data contain 200,000 to 250,000 clones, more than 75% of them seen just once; the ten biggest clones take up 4% to 4.5%.

The clonotype was recovered from a man in his fifties or sixties with acute or convalescent COVID-19. The V call is TRBV9, the J call TRBJ1-6; D possibly corresponds to TRBD1 (6 bases). What was sequenced was peripheral blood. The CDR3 nucleotides read TGTGCCAGCAGCGAAGGACAGTATAATTCACCCCTCCACTTT. It translates to CASSEGQYNSPLHF.